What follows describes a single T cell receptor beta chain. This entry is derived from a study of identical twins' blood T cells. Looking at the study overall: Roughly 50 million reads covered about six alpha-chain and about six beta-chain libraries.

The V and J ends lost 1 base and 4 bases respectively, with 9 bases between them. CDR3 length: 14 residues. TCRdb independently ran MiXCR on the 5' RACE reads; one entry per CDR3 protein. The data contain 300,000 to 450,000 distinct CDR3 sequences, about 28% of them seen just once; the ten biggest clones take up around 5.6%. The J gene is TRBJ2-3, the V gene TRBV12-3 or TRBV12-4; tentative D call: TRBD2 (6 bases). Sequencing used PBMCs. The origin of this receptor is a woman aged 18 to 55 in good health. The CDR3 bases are TGTGCCAGCAGTTTAGGGGCTAGCGCAGATACGCAGTATTTT. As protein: CASSLGASADTQYF.